The clone carrying this T cell receptor (beta chain) was counted only a few times. Antigen unknown. This entry is derived from a study of cytomegalovirus exposure and HLA in healthy donors. The PCR ran on 60 Vbeta and 13 Jbeta primers. TCRdb's table, derived via immunoSEQ multiplex PCR, lists solely in-frame clones and lacks some. The data hold around 130,000 clones, with less than 85% observed a single time. Study outcomes and limitations: Usually a TCR sequence was rare, but some public TCRs were found in many donors. As a later analysis revealed, most CMV-associated TCR beta chains appeared HLA-restricted. It was reported in a later analysis that an Asian-associated ancestry cluster showed fewer N-insertions than the 666-donor mean. A later analysis linked a missense variant in DCLRE1C to the trimming of TCR beta V and J genes.

The germline V gene has CDR1 SNHLY and CDR2 FYNNEI. V gave up 7 bases and J gave up 4 bases; unmatched junction bases: 7. The CDR3 runs 15 residues. The V and J genes are TRBV2 and TRBJ1-2; TRBD1 aligns across 12 bases. The receptor comes from a male donor in good health and CMV-seronegative. The source material was PBMCs. The CDR3 coding sequence is TGTGCCAGCACCAGGAGGGACAGGGGGCCCTATGGCTACACCTTC. It translates to CASTRRDRGPYGYTF.